Sequencing of this T cell receptor (beta chain) was carried out in a study of blood T cell repertoires in COVID-19. Study in general: Collection of acute and convalescent COVID-19 samples took place in the United States, Italy and Spain. In each case, the material was cDNA or gDNA derived from T cells, B-cell-depleted T cells, or PBMCs.

This clone has just one count. Germline trimming cut 5 bases from V and 3 bases from J; bases unmatched to any gene: 8. Germline lookup yields CDR1 MDHEN and CDR2 SYDVKM. The CDR3 length is 16 residues. In the authors' workflow: Counts of nucleated cells, estimated from reference gene primer amplification, were obtained. TCRdb's table, derived via immunoSEQ multiplex PCR, lists solely in-frame clones and lacks some. That table supplies the V and J calls and clone size; D and trimming were determined from the DNA. The sample lists some 250,000 clones, 70% to 85% occurring once. The specimen sequenced was peripheral blood. The chain has TRBV28 and TRBJ2-3; 10 nucleotides align to TRBD2. The clonotype was recovered from a woman over 75 with acute or convalescent COVID-19. The CDR3 loop is CASSDLAGATTDTQYF. The CDR3, as DNA: TGTGCCAGCAGTGACCTAGCGGGGGCCACGACAGATACGCAGTATTTT.